The 4 T cell receptor beta chains below all came from one sample that was sequenced in a study of blood T cell repertoires in COVID-19. TCRdb keeps only in-frame clones here, not all; method: immunoSEQ multiplex PCR. This sample yields about 380,000 clones, of which roughly 77% are seen a single time; around 1% belongs to the top ten. Sequencing was done on a sample of peripheral blood. These receptors were taken from a human donor with acute or convalescent COVID-19. The donor label of this sample is uncertain.

This chain uses TRBV7-2 with TRBJ2-7; 9 bases match TRBD1. Germline loops: CDR1 SGHTA, CDR2 FQGNSA. V trimming: 1 base; J trimming: 5 bases; junction bases outside the gene matches: 9. The CDR3 runs 16 residues. The CDR3 DNA reads as TGTGCCAGCAGCTTAGTCGCTGGGACAGGGACGAACGAGCAGTACTTC. Its translation: CASSLVAGTGTNEQYF. Full variable domain (rest looked up from reference TRBV7-2 and TRBJ2-7): GAGVSQSPSNKVTEKGKDVELRCDPISGHTALYWYRQSLGQGLEFLIYFQGNSAPDKSGLPSDRFSAERTGGSVSTLTIQRTQQEDSAVYLCASSLVAGTGTNEQYFGPGTRLTVT.

The rearrangement uses TRBV6-5 and TRBJ2-7, with D maybe TRBD2 (6 bases). The germline gives CDR1 MNHEY, CDR2 SVGAGI. This CDR3 has 15 residues. Trimming stripped 6 bases from V and 2 bases from J, with 17 bases between. The CDR3 protein is CASSRWEEPTYEQYF. CDR3 in DNA: TGTGCCAGCAGCCGGTGGGAGGAGCCAACCTACGAGCAGTACTTC.

The V and J genes are TRBV5-6 and TRBJ2-1; 11 positions agree with TRBD1. This CDR3 contains 16 residues. J gave up 3 bases and V 5 bases, and 7 bases lay outside the gene matches. CDR1 SGHDT and CDR2 YYEEEE come from the germline V gene. This CDR3 reads CASSFMGQGDYNEQFF. The DNA for the CDR3 is TGTGCCAGCAGTTTTATGGGACAGGGGGACTACAATGAGCAGTTCTTC.

The chain uses TRBV30 and TRBJ1-5, with unresolved D. This CDR3 region has 12 residues. The V end lost 1 base, the J end lost 4 bases, and 5 bases lay between the germline ends. Germline V gene data show CDR1 as GTSNPN and CDR2 as SVGIG (reference sequence). This chain's CDR3 is CAWSGANQPQHF. The DNA for the CDR3 is TGTGCCTGGAGTGGGGCTAATCAGCCCCAGCATTTT.